The 17 T cell receptor beta chains reported below all come from one sample, sequenced in a study of blood T cell repertoires in COVID-19. Using immunoSEQ multiplex PCR, the repertoire was profiled, and TCRdb retains in-frame clones only, with some absent. The data contain approximately 99,000 clones, about 89% of them seen just once; the ten biggest clones take up about 20%. Sequenced: peripheral blood. These receptors all come from a human donor in a cohort sampled during active COVID-19.

This sequence joins TRBV25-1 and TRBJ2-3; D perhaps matches TRBD2 (8 bases). The CDR3 covers 14 residues. Germline V gives CDR1 MGHDK, CDR2 SYGVNS. V lost 5 bases to trimming and J lost 4 bases, with 13 bases between them. DNA for the CDR3: TGTGCCAGCAGTCGGGAGGGGGCGGCAGATACGCAGTATTTT. Translated, it gives CASSREGAADTQYF.

This clone was found once. The CDR3 sequence is CASSSGSSYEQYF. CDR3 bases: TGTGCCAGCAGCTCAGGAAGCTCCTACGAGCAGTACTTC. This chain links TRBV9 with TRBJ2-7, with unresolved D. The CDR3 consists of 13 residues. CDR1 and CDR2 from the germline V gene are SGDLS and YYNGEE. V dropped 4 bases and J dropped 0 bases, with 8 bases sitting between them.

V and J are TRBV6-5 and TRBJ2-1; D not resolved. CDR1 is MNHEY and CDR2 is SVGAGI in the germline V gene. The CDR3 runs to 15 residues. V dropped 6 bases and J dropped 0 bases, with 12 bases sitting between them. CDR3 residues: CASSLTRSSYNEQFF. CDR3 coding DNA: TGTGCCAGCAGCCTTACCAGAAGCTCCTACAATGAGCAGTTCTTC.

This chain joins TRBV7-3 and TRBJ2-3; no clear D. V lost 4 bases and J lost 0, with 11 bases in between. The CDR3 sequence is 15 residues long. CDR1 and CDR2 from the germline V gene are SGHTA and FQGTGA. Written as DNA, the CDR3 is TGTGCCAGCAGCTCAACCCCTACTAGCACAGATACGCAGTATTTT. This codes for CASSSTPTSTDTQYF.

The chain is built from TRBV6-5 and TRBJ1-5; D not certain. CDR1 and CDR2 from the germline V gene are MNHEY and SVGAGI. The V and J ends lost 7 bases and 2 bases respectively, with 12 bases between them. The CDR3 sequence is 14 residues long. The CDR3 bases are TGTGCCAGCACAATAAGCGGGGGCAATCAGCCCCAGCATTTT. It encodes CASTISGGNQPQHF.

This chain connects TRBV4-1 to TRBJ1-6; no firm D call. Looked up from germline, CDR1 is MGHRA and CDR2 is YSYEKL. CDR3 length: 15 amino acids. Trimming pared 0 bases from V and 10 bases from J, leaving 13 bases between. CDR3 sequence reads: CASSQEWREWSPLHF. The CDR3 bases are TGCGCCAGCAGCCAAGAGTGGAGGGAATGGTCACCCCTCCACTTT.

The rearrangement joins TRBV5-1 to TRBJ1-1; no definite D call. V was clipped by 0 bases and J by 0 bases, with 6 bases between them. In germline, CDR1 is SGHRS, CDR2 YFSETQ. This CDR3 spans 14 amino acids. DNA of the CDR3: TGCGCCAGCAGCTTGGGCACTTTGAACACTGAAGCTTTCTTT. It specifies CASSLGTLNTEAFF.

The chain couples TRBV7-2 to TRBJ2-5; the D gene is possibly TRBD1 (5 bases). The CDR3 spans 13 residues. Trimming removed 3 bases at V and 2 bases at J, with 7 bases between. In germline, CDR1 is SGHTA, CDR2 FQGNSA. In DNA, the CDR3 is TGTGCCAGCAGCTTGAACAGGCAAGAGACCCAGTACTTC. It is translated as CASSLNRQETQYF.

The J gene is TRBJ2-1, the V gene TRBV9, with 7 nucleotides matching TRBD2. V lost 3 bases, J lost 4 bases, and 7 bases stayed unmatched. CDR1 and CDR2 (germline): SGDLS, YYNGEE. This CDR3 comprises 15 residues. The CDR3 DNA reads as TGTGCCAGCAGCGGTTTTGACGGGGGGTACAATGAGCAGTTCTTC. Amino acid sequence: CASSGFDGGYNEQFF. The entire variable domain, with the rest obtained from reference TRBV9 and TRBJ2-1, is as follows: DSGVTQTPKHLITATGQRVTLRCSPRSGDLSVYWYQQSLDQGLQFLIQYYNGEERAKGNILERFSAQQFPDLHSELNLSSLELGDSALYFCASSGFDGGYNEQFFGPGTRLTVL.

The chain links TRBV6-5 to TRBJ2-2, with 7 positions matching TRBD1. Germline values: CDR1 MNHEY, CDR2 SVGAGI. Trimming took 6 bases from V and 5 from J; bases not matched to a gene: 0. The CDR3 runs 12 residues. CDR3 DNA sequence: TGTGCCAGCAGGACAGGGACCGGGGAGCTGTTTTTT. Its translation is CASRTGTGELFF.

This clone has just a few counts. The chain couples TRBV2 to TRBJ1-5; 7 nucleotides match TRBD1. CDR3 size: 15 residues. V was pared by 1 base and J by 6 bases, with 6 bases of the junction left unmatched. From germline, CDR1 is SNHLY and CDR2 FYNNEI. The chain's CDR3 is CASSEEETGIQPQHF. In nucleotides, the CDR3 is TGTGCCAGCAGTGAAGAAGAGACAGGGATTCAGCCCCAGCATTTT.

V is TRBV10-3 and J is TRBJ1-2; 9 bases align to TRBD1. Trimming removed 10 bases from V and 5 bases from J; junction bases left unmatched: 14. CDR1 is ENHRY and CDR2 is SYGVKD in the germline V gene. The CDR3 sequence is 15 residues long. CDR3 DNA sequence: TGTGCCACCCTCGACGCGGACAGGGGCGATTATGGCTACACCTTC. This translates into CATLDADRGDYGYTF.

This clone is a singleton in its sample. The V gene is TRBV5-5, the J gene TRBJ2-1, with 12 bases identical to TRBD2. The CDR3 loop spans 17 amino acids. Germline V gene data show CDR1 as SGHKS and CDR2 as YYEKEE (reference sequence). V shed 5 bases, J shed 1 base, and the junction held 7 bases outside the gene matches. CDR3 bases: TGTGCCAGCAGATGGGGACTAGCGGGTTTATCCTACAATGAGCAGTTCTTC. Amino acids: CASRWGLAGLSYNEQFF.

The chain links TRBV6-5 to TRBJ2-7; TRBD1 matches 9 bases. The V and J ends lost 10 bases and 7 bases, in that order; junction bases with no gene match: 5. Germline values: CDR1 MNHEY, CDR2 SVGAGI. CDR3 length: 11 residues. The CDR3 is CATSTGGEQYF. CDR3 DNA sequence: TGTGCCACCTCGACAGGGGGGGAGCAGTACTTC.

The rearrangement uses TRBV18 and TRBJ1-2; 7 bases agree with TRBD1. Germline CDR1 KGHSH, CDR2 LQKENI. V dropped 0 bases and J dropped 7; count of bases not matched to a gene: 5. The length of the CDR3 is 14 residues. In DNA form, the CDR3 reads TGTGCCAGCTCACCACCCAGACAGGGAGGTGGCTACACCTTC. Protein: CASSPPRQGGGYTF.

The chain is built from TRBV7-2 and TRBJ2-2, with D possibly being TRBD1 (6 bases). Germline V lookup: CDR1 SGHTA, CDR2 FQGNSA. Deletions cut 2 bases from V and 6 bases from J, with 10 bases between. CDR3 length: 14 amino acids. CDR3 loop: CASSLTDSAGELFF. CDR3 nucleotides: TGTGCCAGCAGCTTAACGGACAGCGCCGGGGAGCTGTTTTTT.

The chain links TRBV5-4 to TRBJ1-6; D gene ambiguous. The CDR3 extends over 16 amino acids. Trimming pared 4 bases from V and 4 bases from J, leaving 15 bases between. Germline V lookup: CDR1 SGHNT, CDR2 YYREEE (reference sequence). The CDR3 is CASSPEPGAYNSPLHF. The CDR3 DNA reads TGTGCCAGCAGCCCTGAACCGGGAGCATATAATTCACCCCTCCACTTT.